These 19 T cell receptor beta chains were all obtained from the same sample, sequenced in a study of cytomegalovirus exposure and HLA in healthy donors. Measured with immunoSEQ multiplex PCR; TCRdb has only the in-frame clones, and not every one. The data contain fewer than 200,000 clones, roughly 85% of them singletons. Sample: PBMCs. All receptors come from a young man in good health and CMV-seropositive.

Here the CDR3 reads CASSLAPGSSGNTIYF. DNA for the CDR3: TGTGCCAGCAGCTTAGCCCCCGGGAGCTCTGGAAACACCATATATTTT. The rearrangement joins TRBV7-6 to TRBJ1-3; unclear D gene. This CDR3 is built from 16 residues. The germline gives CDR1 SGHVS, CDR2 FNYEAQ. Trimming stripped 0 bases from V and 0 bases from J, with 9 bases between.

The chain is built from TRBV5-4 and TRBJ2-7, with TRBD1 matching 8 bases. The V and J ends lost 5 bases and 1 base, in that order; junction bases with no gene match: 8. The CDR3 sequence is 15 residues long. Germline V CDR1 and CDR2: SGHNT, YYREEE (reference sequence). In nucleotides, the CDR3 is TGTGCCAGCAGTTCGCCGGGACAGGCGTCCTACGAGCAGTACTTC. Its translation: CASSSPGQASYEQYF.

V and J are TRBV9 and TRBJ2-2; 7 bases match TRBD1. This CDR3 contains 18 residues. The germline CDR1 and CDR2 sequences are SGDLS and YYNGEE. Unmatched junction bases numbered 13, after V lost 3 bases and J lost 2 bases. The CDR3 DNA reads TGTGCCAGCAGCGCCCGCCCAGGGGGAGCACGTAACACCGGGGAGCTGTTTTTT. Encoded protein: CASSARPGGARNTGELFF.

In its sample, this clone was seen once. The CDR3 protein is CASSPFYGAEETQYF. In DNA form, the CDR3 reads TGTGCCAGCAGCCCCTTCTATGGGGCAGAAGAGACCCAGTACTTC. This chain links TRBV4-2 with TRBJ2-5; weak D call: TRBD1 (5 bases). With 4 bases removed from V and 3 bases from J, the gap between germline ends came to 15 bases. Germline CDR1 and CDR2: LGHNA and YNFKEQ. CDR3 length: 15 residues.

The rearrangement joins TRBV11-2 to TRBJ2-5, with D possibly being TRBD2 (6 bases). This CDR3 is 15 amino acids long. Germline assignment: CDR1 SGHAT and CDR2 FQNNGV. With 5 bases removed from V and 1 base from J, the gap between germline ends came to 14 bases. The CDR3 sequence: CASSIRGTPQETQYF. The CDR3 nucleotides are TGTGCCAGCAGCATCCGAGGGACTCCCCAAGAGACCCAGTACTTC.

V usage is TRBV2 and J usage is TRBJ1-5; 10 nucleotides match TRBD1. CDR3 length: 18 amino acids. Germline CDR1 reads SNHLY; CDR2 reads FYNNEI. Losses at the gene ends were 5 bases for V and 5 bases for J; bases not matched to a gene: 15. This CDR3 is CASSHMDWTGGEDQPQHF. CDR3 nucleotides: TGTGCCAGCAGTCACATGGACTGGACAGGGGGAGAGGATCAGCCCCAGCATTTT.

The J gene is TRBJ1-1, the V gene TRBV5-5; possibly TRBD1 for D (5 bases). V lost 3 bases to trimming and J lost 5 bases, with 14 bases between them. From germline, CDR1 is SGHKS and CDR2 YYEKEE (reference sequence). This CDR3 region has 14 residues. For the CDR3, the DNA is TGTGCCAGCAGCTCTCCGGGACTGGAGACTGAAGCTTTCTTT. The encoded protein is CASSSPGLETEAFF.

The chain recombines TRBV5-4 with TRBJ1-1, with D unresolved. Trimming left V 2 bases short and J 1 base short, with 6 bases between. Germline V gene lookup returns CDR1 SGHNT and CDR2 YYREEE (reference sequence). The CDR3 length is 13 residues. The CDR3 loop is CASSFTANTEAFF. The CDR3 DNA reads TGTGCCAGCAGCTTTACAGCGAACACTGAAGCTTTCTTT.

The CDR3 sequence: CASSHLGEGNSNSYTF. CDR3 bases: TGTGCCAGCAGCCACCTCGGCGAGGGAAACTCAAATTCCTACACCTTC. This chain links TRBV25-1 with TRBJ1-2; D uncertain. Trimming pared 6 bases from V and 10 bases from J, leaving 27 bases between. The length of the CDR3 is 16 residues. CDR1 is MGHDK, CDR2 SYGVNS, per germline.

The rearrangement joins TRBV10-2 to TRBJ1-5, with D possibly being TRBD1 (6 bases). Trimming shortened V by 4 bases and J by 6 bases, and 16 bases separated the two germline ends. The germline V gene encodes CDR1 WSHSY and CDR2 SAAADI. This CDR3 has 15 residues. The CDR3: CASSVRDLGGQPQHF. DNA of the CDR3: TGCGCCAGCAGTGTGAGGGATCTAGGGGGTCAGCCCCAGCATTTT.

The chain combines TRBV7-9 with TRBJ2-5; 8 bases match TRBD1. The germline gives CDR1 SEHNR, CDR2 FQNEAQ (reference sequence). The CDR3 length is 14 residues. The V segment lost 6 bases and the J segment 2 bases; nucleotides outside the gene matches: 5. The CDR3, as DNA: TGTGCCAGCAGGCGAACAGGGGGGCAAGAGACCCAGTACTTC. Translating it yields CASRRTGGQETQYF.

The rearrangement uses TRBV2 and TRBJ1-4; D unresolved. The germline V and J ends were trimmed by 3 bases and 10 bases, with 9 bases remaining between them. The CDR3 is 12 residues long. Germline V gene sequence: CDR1 SNHLY, CDR2 FYNNEI. DNA for the CDR3: TGTGCCAGCAGTGATGAGATAGCAAAACTGTTTTTT. Its protein is CASSDEIAKLFF.

This clone was picked up one time. The V and J genes are TRBV2 and TRBJ2-7; 10 bases line up with TRBD1. The CDR3 consists of 15 residues. J gave up 5 bases and V 1 base, and 5 bases lay outside the gene matches. Germline CDR1 reads SNHLY; CDR2 reads FYNNEI. CDR3 protein: CASSEGWTGGDEQYF. In DNA form, the CDR3 reads TGTGCCAGCAGTGAAGGCTGGACAGGGGGAGACGAGCAGTACTTC. Using reference TRBV2 and TRBJ2-7 for the parts outside the CDR3, the full variable domain is EPEVTQTPSHQVTQMGQEVILRCVPISNHLYFYWYRQILGQKVEFLVSFYNNEISEKSEIFDDQFSVERPDGSNFTLKIRSTKLEDSAMYFCASSEGWTGGDEQYFGPGTRLTVT.

The J gene is TRBJ2-2, the V gene TRBV5-1, with 7 nucleotides matching TRBD1. Germline V gene data show CDR1 as SGHRS and CDR2 as YFSETQ. V lost 3 bases to trimming and J lost 0 bases; unmatched junction nucleotides: 2. The CDR3 is made up of 15 amino acids. The CDR3 here is CASSWTGSNTGELFF. CDR3 in DNA: TGCGCCAGCAGCTGGACAGGTTCGAACACCGGGGAGCTGTTTTTT. The whole variable domain, filled in from reference TRBV5-1 and TRBJ2-2, reads KAGVTQTPRYLIKTRGQQVTLSCSPISGHRSVSWYQQTPGQGLQFLFEYFSETQRNKGNFPGRFSGRQFSNSRSEMNVSTLELGDSALYLCASSWTGSNTGELFFGEGSRLTVL.

This sequence joins TRBV28 and TRBJ2-5; D is unresolved. Per the germline V gene, CDR1 is MDHEN and CDR2 is SYDVKM. The CDR3 is made up of 12 amino acids. V was clipped by 6 bases and J by 5 bases, with 10 bases between them. The chain's CDR3 is CASSHLRETQYF. The CDR3 region has the DNA TGTGCCAGCAGCCACTTGCGGGAGACCCAGTACTTC.

This chain uses TRBV7-8 with TRBJ1-4, with no clear D. V lost 1 base and J lost 4, with 16 bases in between. Germline loops: CDR1 SGHVS, CDR2 FQNEAQ. This CDR3 is built from 17 residues. As DNA, the CDR3 is TGTGCCAGCAGCTTAGATCGCTTGCGGTGGGTTAATGAAAAACTGTTTTTT. Amino acid sequence: CASSLDRLRWVNEKLFF.

The rearrangement joins TRBV5-1 to TRBJ2-5; possible D gene TRBD2, 6 bases. This CDR3 is 14 amino acids long. Between the trimmed V and J ends, which lost 4 bases and 1 base, there was a span of 11 bases. Germline lookup yields CDR1 SGHRS and CDR2 YFSETQ. The CDR3 loop is CASSPGLGQETQYF. CDR3 nucleotides: TGCGCCAGCAGCCCGGGACTCGGCCAAGAGACCCAGTACTTC. Drawing the rest from reference TRBV5-1 and TRBJ2-5, the complete variable domain is KAGVTQTPRYLIKTRGQQVTLSCSPISGHRSVSWYQQTPGQGLQFLFEYFSETQRNKGNFPGRFSGRQFSNSRSEMNVSTLELGDSALYLCASSPGLGQETQYFGPGTRLLVL.

The V and J genes are TRBV19 and TRBJ2-6, with D tentatively TRBD1 (6 bases). Germline lookup yields CDR1 LNHDA and CDR2 SQIVND (reference sequence). CDR3 length equals 15 residues. Trimming took 3 bases from V and 2 from J, leaving 8 bases between them. The CDR3 region is CASSMGAPGANVLTF. CDR3 coding DNA: TGTGCCAGTAGTATGGGGGCTCCTGGGGCCAACGTCCTGACTTTC.

The V call is TRBV5-1, the J call TRBJ2-2, with D maybe TRBD2 (5 bases). Germline-derived CDR1 and CDR2 are SGHRS and YFSETQ. The CDR3 is 15 amino acids. Trimming took 4 bases from V and 0 from J, leaving 10 bases between them. This CDR3 reads CASSNGNPNTGELFF. CDR3 nucleotides: TGCGCCAGCAGCAACGGGAACCCGAACACCGGGGAGCTGTTTTTT.